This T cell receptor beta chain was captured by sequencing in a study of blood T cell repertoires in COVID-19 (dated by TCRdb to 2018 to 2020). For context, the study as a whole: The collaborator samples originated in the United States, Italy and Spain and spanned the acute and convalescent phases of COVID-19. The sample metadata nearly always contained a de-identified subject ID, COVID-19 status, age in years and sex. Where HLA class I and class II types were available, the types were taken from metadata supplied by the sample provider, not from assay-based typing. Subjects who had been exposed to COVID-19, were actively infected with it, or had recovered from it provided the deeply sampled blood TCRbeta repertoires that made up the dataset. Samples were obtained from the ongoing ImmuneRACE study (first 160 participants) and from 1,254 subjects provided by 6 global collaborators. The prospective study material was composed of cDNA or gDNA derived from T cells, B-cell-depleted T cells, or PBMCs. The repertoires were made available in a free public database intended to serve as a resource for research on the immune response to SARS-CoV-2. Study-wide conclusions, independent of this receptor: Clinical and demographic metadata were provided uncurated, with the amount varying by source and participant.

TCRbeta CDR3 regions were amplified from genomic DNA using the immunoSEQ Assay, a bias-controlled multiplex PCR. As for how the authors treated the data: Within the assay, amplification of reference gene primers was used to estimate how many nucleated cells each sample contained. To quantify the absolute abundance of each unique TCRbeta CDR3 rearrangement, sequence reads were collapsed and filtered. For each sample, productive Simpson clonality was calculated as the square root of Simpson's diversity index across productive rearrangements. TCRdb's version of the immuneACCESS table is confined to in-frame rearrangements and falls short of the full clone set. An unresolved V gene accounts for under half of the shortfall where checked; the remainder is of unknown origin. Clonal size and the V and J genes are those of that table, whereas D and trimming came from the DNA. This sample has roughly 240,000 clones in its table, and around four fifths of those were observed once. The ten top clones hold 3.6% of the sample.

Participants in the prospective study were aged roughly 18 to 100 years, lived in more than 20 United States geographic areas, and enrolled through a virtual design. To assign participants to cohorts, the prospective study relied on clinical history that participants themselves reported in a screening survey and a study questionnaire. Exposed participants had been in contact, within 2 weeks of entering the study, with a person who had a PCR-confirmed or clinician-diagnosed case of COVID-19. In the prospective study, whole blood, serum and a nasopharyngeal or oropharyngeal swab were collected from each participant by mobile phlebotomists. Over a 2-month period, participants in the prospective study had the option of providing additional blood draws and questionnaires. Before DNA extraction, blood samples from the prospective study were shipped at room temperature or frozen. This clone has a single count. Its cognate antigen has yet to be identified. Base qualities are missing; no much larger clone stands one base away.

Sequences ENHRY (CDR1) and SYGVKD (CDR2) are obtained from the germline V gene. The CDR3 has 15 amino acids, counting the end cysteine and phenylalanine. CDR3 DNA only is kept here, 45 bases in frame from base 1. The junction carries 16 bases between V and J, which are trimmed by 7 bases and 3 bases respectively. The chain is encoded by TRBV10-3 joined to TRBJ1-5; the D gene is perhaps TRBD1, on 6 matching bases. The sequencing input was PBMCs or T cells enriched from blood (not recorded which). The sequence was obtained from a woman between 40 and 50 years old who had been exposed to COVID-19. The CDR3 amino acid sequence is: CAIKGGPEDNQPQHF. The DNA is TGTGCCATCAAGGGGGGGCCGGAAGACAATCAGCCCCAGCATTTT.